These 3 T cell receptor beta chains were sequenced from one sample in a study of shared clonotypes between healthy human individuals. Measured with immunoSEQ multiplex PCR; TCRdb has only the in-frame clones, and not every one. This sample has fewer than 130,000 clones, with 65% to 75% found just once. Sample: memory CD8+ T cells sorted from blood. Indicated subset: CD45RO+ cells pooled with CCR7-negative TemRA cells. Receptors originate from a woman under 40 in good health.

This clone was found once. The chain joins TRBV4-1 to TRBJ2-3; D is perhaps TRBD2 (5 bases). Trimming pared 4 bases from V and 5 bases from J, leaving 16 bases between. The length of the CDR3 is 15 residues. Germline loops: CDR1 MGHRA, CDR2 YSYEKL. The chain's CDR3 is CASSRTPRGGDTQYF. In nucleotides, the CDR3 is TGCGCCAGCAGCCGGACTCCCCGTGGCGGAGATACGCAGTATTTT.

This clone has only one observation. This chain connects TRBV6-5 to TRBJ2-7, with TRBD2 as a possible D gene (6 bases). This CDR3 spans 12 amino acids. Trimming cost V 6 bases and J 3 bases, with 9 bases left between them. Germline V CDR1 and CDR2: MNHEY, SVGAGI. CDR3 amino acids: CASSNGGYEQYF. The CDR3 bases are TGTGCCAGCAGCAACGGGGGCTACGAGCAGTACTTC.

This clone came up once. The chain has TRBV6-4 and TRBJ2-3; 8 nucleotides line up with TRBD2. The CDR3 is made up of 16 amino acids. The junction had 9 bases not matched to a gene; V was cut back by 3 bases and J by 4 bases. Per germline, CDR1 MRHNA and CDR2 SNTAGT. For the CDR3, the DNA is TGTGCCAGCAGTGAGGTAGCGGGAAGAGGTGCAGATACGCAGTATTTT. Translation gives CASSEVAGRGADTQYF.